One T cell receptor beta chain is described in this entry. Its antigen remains unidentified. This sample is drawn from a study of cytomegalovirus exposure and HLA in healthy donors. Whole-study findings and limits: CMV antigen specificity of three CMV-associated chains was confirmed in vitro. Analysis was carried out at a later point, and it linked a missense DCLRE1C variant to TCR beta V- and J-gene trimming.

A multiplex PCR was run with 60 Vbeta primers and 13 Jbeta primers. The repertoire was sequenced with immunoSEQ multiplex PCR; TCRdb's copy has only in-frame clones and lacks some. The table lists about 180,000 clones, around three quarters of them singletons. The V end was cut by 7 bases, the J end by 5 bases, with 8 bases between. This CDR3 has 12 residues. CDR1 is MGHRA, CDR2 YSYEKL, per germline. The chain couples TRBV4-1 to TRBJ2-2; perhaps TRBD1 as D (6 bases). The sequencing sample was made of PBMCs. The source is a man in his forties in good health and CMV-seronegative. The CDR3 spells CASKGVTGELFF. DNA for the CDR3: TGCGCCAGCAAGGGGGTAACCGGGGAGCTGTTTTTT.